Here is one T cell receptor (beta chain) with its context. Its antigen is not known. The record originates from a study of T cell responses to AZD1222 COVID-19 vaccine. Study-wide findings and caveats: Donors were chiefly white British, with a greater number of females, and clonal diversity was perhaps underestimated. It was only after the peak T cell response that any repertoires were sampled. Recipients of two AZD1222 doses showed rising Spike-specific TCR breadth and depth.

Germline V gene data show CDR1 as LGHNA and CDR2 as YNFKEQ. This CDR3 region has 17 residues. V shed 4 bases and J shed 0 bases, with 15 bases lying between them. Profiled with immunoSEQ multiplex PCR; TCRdb holds only in-frame clones, not every one. Of about 35,000 clones in the sample, approximately 86% were seen once. The sequenced sample was peripheral blood, obtained on day 0 of AZD1222 vaccination. The receptor was isolated from an adult in good health. The chain combines TRBV4-2 with TRBJ2-2; D unclear. The CDR3 sequence: CASSPVAKVANTGELFF. In DNA, the CDR3 is TGTGCCAGCAGCCCGGTTGCGAAAGTCGCGAACACCGGGGAGCTGTTTTTT.